Listed here is a single T cell receptor beta chain. Its antigen is currently not known. Base qualities are not provided; no much larger clone lies one nucleotide away. This sample was taken from a study of CD8 T cells in Susac syndrome (dated by TCRdb to between 2018 and 2021). Turning to the overall study: Among the Susac syndrome patients who were sequenced, clinically active disease was present in more than five and clinical remission was observed in roughly 8. CD8+ T cell repertoire clonality was compared between more than 9 healthy donors, around 14 Susac syndrome patients and about 15 multiple sclerosis patients. The study used repertoire sequencing to test whether antigen drove CD8+ T cell activation and differentiation in Susac syndrome. At blood withdrawal, Susac syndrome patients were either therapy-naive, taking corticosteroids (in some cases with IVIg as well), or taking IVIg alone.

High-throughput TCR beta sequencing profiled peripheral blood CD8+ and CD4+ T cells from healthy donors, Susac syndrome patients and multiple sclerosis patients. The Susac syndrome patients fulfilled recently defined diagnostic criteria for either definite or probable disease. CD8+ TEMRA cells were enriched by FACS, while bulk CD8+ and CD4+ T cells were purified by magnetic negative isolation. Blood was drawn into EDTA tubes, processed within 24 hours, and PBMCs were isolated by density gradient centrifugation. PBMCs intended for TCR sequencing were cryopreserved in liquid nitrogen and were subsequently thawed in a 37 degrees C water bath. A purity of at least 90% was achieved for sorted or isolated CD4+, CD8+ and CD8+ TEMRA cells. Study-wide conclusions, independent of this receptor: The number of individuals in the TCR sequencing and HLA analysis was acknowledged as relatively small. Sixteen and five Susac-specific public clones were found in the total CD8+ and CD8+ TEMRA repertoires, respectively. Clonal expansion was observed in Susac syndrome CD8+ repertoires, with the highest expansion in CD8+ TEMRA cells and greater expansion in clinically active than in remitting patients.

RNA was extracted with the RNeasy kit and roughly 0.5 to 1 ug was reverse transcribed using random hexamers. The immunoSEQ multiplex PCR assay, covering 54 Vbeta and 13 Jbeta segments, was used to amplify TCR beta CDR3 regions. PCR amplification bias was corrected by using a synthetic template baseline for primer optimization and computational correction. On the study's bioinformatics: Reads were annotated to V, D and J genes according to IMGT and were analyzed with immunoSEQ Analyzer, with only productive sequences retained. To calculate clonality, Shannon entropy was normalized by log2 of the number of productive unique sequences and then subtracted from one. For each patient and control, public and private clones were evaluated within the 100 most prevalent clones. Clones were defined as Susac-specific if absent from the healthy and MS cohorts, from 1052 published viral clones and from other ImmuneACCESS disease sequences. The public reads were quality trimmed at Q25 with fastp and then assembled into clones with MiXCR by TCRdb, keeping productive beta chains. For every CDR3 protein sequence, its rows merge into one entry that carries the most common genes and DNA. The V and J calls shown here were made by TCRdb, not taken from the authors' results. The sample table records about 23,000 distinct CDR3 sequences; 90% to 95% of these occur just once. The ten most abundant clones make up 0.63% of the sample.

The source is a human donor with Susac syndrome. The sample was CD8+ T cells from PBMCs.

The bases read TGTGCCAGCAGTTTAAGGACAGCCTCCTACGAGCAGTACTTC. Protein translation: CASSLRTASYEQYF. The chain is made from TRBV28 and TRBJ2-7, and possibly TRBD1, on 6 matching bases. Looking up the germline V gene yields CDR1 MDHEN and CDR2 SYDVKM. Taken from cysteine to phenylalanine, the CDR3 has 14 residues. Just CDR3 DNA is preserved here, 42 bases in frame from base 1. Trimming at the junction amounts to 2 bases on V and 0 bases on J, and the germline ends lie 8 bases apart.